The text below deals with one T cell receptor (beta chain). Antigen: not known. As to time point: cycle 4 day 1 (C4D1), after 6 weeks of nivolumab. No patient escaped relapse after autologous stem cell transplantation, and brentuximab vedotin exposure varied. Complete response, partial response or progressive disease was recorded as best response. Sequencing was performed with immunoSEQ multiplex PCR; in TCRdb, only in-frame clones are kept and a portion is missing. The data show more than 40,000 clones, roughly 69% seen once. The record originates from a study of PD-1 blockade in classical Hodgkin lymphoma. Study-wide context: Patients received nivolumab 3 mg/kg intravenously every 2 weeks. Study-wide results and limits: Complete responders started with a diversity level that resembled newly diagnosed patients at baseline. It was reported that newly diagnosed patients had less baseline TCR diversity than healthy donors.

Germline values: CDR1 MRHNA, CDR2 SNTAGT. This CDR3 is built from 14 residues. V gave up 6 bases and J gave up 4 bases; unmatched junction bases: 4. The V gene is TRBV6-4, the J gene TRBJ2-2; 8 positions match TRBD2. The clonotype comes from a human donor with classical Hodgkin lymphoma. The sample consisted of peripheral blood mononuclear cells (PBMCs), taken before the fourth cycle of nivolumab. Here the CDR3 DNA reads TGTGCCAGCAGCGGGGGGGCCATCACCGGGGAGCTGTTTTTT. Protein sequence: CASSGGAITGELFF.